Listed below are T cell receptor beta chains from one sample, sequenced in a study of cytomegalovirus exposure and HLA in healthy donors. Clones were read by immunoSEQ multiplex PCR, and TCRdb kept only the in-frame ones, dropping some. The table includes roughly 150,000 clones, around 68% detected once. The sequencing input was PBMCs. The receptors come from a man in his thirties or forties in good health and CMV-seropositive. The CDR3 runs from the conserved cysteine through the conserved F or W. The order of the fields is V gene, J gene, CDR3 protein.

TRBV6-5	TRBJ1-1	CASSEQGGDTEAFF
TRBV6-5	TRBJ1-5	CASSYKGLNQPQHF
TRBV7-8	TRBJ2-7	CASSLVWGGRKKGAGGDEQYF
TRBV5-1	TRBJ1-2	CASSSDRVSYGYTF
TRBV7-2	TRBJ1-5	CASSLRDEPYQPQHF
TRBV5-4	TRBJ1-6	CASRRVSGNSPLHF
TRBV5-5	TRBJ2-7	CASSFNPELLEQYF
TRBV9	TRBJ2-7	CASSVDQTGYEQYF
TRBV18	TRBJ2-1	CASSLRGTHNNEQFF
TRBV9	TRBJ2-7	CASSVGQLRDSYEQYF
TRBV5-1	TRBJ2-1	CASKPRETYNEQFF
TRBV5-1	TRBJ2-2	CASSLYGTTDTGELFF
TRBV5-1	TRBJ2-2	CASSLQGANTGELFF
TRBV2	TRBJ1-2	CASSDQRGSGYTF
TRBV6-1	TRBJ2-5	CAIETELQETQYF
TRBV7-9	TRBJ2-7	CASSLAEGLAVYEQYF
TRBV27	TRBJ2-1	CASSFLRPGGANEQFF
TRBV30	TRBJ2-3	CAWSQSGLTDTQYF
TRBV5-1	TRBJ2-7	CASSSDRPYEQYF
TRBV29-1	TRBJ2-5	CSACGEPLYQETQYF
TRBV25-1	TRBJ2-1	CASSDLAGTYNEQFF
TRBV5-4	TRBJ1-4	CASSLRWENEKLFF
TRBV28	TRBJ1-5	CASSSGTGGNQPQHF
TRBV5-1	TRBJ2-3	CASSETSTDTQYF
TRBV30	TRBJ2-1	CAWSGGPTYNEQFF
TRBV7-3	TRBJ1-1	CASSLYGYTEAFF
TRBV5-1	TRBJ2-1	CASSLGLAGVNEQFF
TRBV25-1	TRBJ2-3	CASSGGHFTDTQYF
TRBV5-6	TRBJ2-7	CASSPGTTTYEQYF
TRBV10-1	TRBJ1-6	CASRDTGENSPLHF
TRBV28	TRBJ1-5	CASSLPGQGGPRPQHF
TRBV2	TRBJ1-5	CASSLGPNQPQHF
TRBV9	TRBJ2-2	CASSPMGGTDTGELFF